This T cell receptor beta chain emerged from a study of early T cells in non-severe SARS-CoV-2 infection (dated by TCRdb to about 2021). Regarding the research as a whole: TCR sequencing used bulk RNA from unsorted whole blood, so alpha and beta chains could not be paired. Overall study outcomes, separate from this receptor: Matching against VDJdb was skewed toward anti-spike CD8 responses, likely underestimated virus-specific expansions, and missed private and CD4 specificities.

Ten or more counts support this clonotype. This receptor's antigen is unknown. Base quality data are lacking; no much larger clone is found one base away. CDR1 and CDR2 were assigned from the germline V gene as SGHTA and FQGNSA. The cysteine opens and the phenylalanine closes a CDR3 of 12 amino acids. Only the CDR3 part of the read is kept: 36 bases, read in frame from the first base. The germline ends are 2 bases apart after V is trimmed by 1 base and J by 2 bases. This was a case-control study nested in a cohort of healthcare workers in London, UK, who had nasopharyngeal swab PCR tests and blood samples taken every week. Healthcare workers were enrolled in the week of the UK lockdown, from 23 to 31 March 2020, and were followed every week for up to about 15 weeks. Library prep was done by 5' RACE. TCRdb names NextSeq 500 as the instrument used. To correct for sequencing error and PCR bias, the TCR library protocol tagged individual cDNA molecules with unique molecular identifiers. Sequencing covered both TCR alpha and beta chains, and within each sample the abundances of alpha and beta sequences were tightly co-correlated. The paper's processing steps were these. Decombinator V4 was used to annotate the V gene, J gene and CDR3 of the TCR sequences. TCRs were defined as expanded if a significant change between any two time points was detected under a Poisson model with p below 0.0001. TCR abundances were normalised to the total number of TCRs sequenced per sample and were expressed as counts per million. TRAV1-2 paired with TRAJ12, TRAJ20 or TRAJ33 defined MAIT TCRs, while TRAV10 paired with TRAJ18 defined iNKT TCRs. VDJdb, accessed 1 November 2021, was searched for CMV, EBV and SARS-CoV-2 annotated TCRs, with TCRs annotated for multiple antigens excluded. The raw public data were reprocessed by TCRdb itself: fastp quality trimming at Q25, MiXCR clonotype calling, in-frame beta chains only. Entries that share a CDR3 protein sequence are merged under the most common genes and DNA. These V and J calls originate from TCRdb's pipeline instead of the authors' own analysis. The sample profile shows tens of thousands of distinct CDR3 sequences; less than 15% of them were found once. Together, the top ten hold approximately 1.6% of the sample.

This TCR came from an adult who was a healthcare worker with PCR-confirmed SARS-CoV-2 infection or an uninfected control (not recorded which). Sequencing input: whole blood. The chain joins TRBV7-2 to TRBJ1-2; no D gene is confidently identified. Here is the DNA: TGTGCCAGCAGCTTAGAGAACTATGGCTACACCTTC. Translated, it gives CASSLENYGYTF.